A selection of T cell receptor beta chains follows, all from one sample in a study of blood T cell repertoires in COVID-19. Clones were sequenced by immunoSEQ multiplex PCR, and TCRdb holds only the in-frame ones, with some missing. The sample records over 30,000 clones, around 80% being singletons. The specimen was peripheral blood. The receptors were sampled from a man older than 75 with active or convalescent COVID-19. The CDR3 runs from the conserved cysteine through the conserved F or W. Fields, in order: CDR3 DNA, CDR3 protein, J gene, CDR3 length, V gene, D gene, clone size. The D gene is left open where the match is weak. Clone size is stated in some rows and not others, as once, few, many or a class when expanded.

cdr3_nt: TGCGCCAGCAGCCAAGACTGGGACAGACGCTTACTAGCGGGAGGGCGAGAGACCCAGTACTTC
cdr3_aa: CASSQDWDRRLLAGGRETQYF
j_call: TRBJ2-5
cdr3_length: 21
v_call: TRBV4-3
d_call: TRBD2
clone_size: .

cdr3_nt: TGTGCCAGCAGTTTACCAGGGGGCAGCCACGAGCAGTACTTC
cdr3_aa: CASSLPGGSHEQYF
j_call: TRBJ2-7
cdr3_length: 14
v_call: TRBV28
d_call: TRBD1
clone_size: .

cdr3_nt: TGTGCCAGCAGAGTTGGGCTGATTGAACAAGAGACCCAGTACTTC
cdr3_aa: CASRVGLIEQETQYF
j_call: TRBJ2-5
cdr3_length: 15
v_call: TRBV6-5
d_call: .
clone_size: .

cdr3_nt: TGTGCCAGCAGTTCCCGGGACAGGGGGCTGGAGACCCAGTACTTC
cdr3_aa: CASSSRDRGLETQYF
j_call: TRBJ2-5
cdr3_length: 15
v_call: TRBV27
d_call: TRBD1
clone_size: .

cdr3_nt: TGTGCCAGCAGTGATATAACGACGGGGGAAGTCTATGGCTACACCTTC
cdr3_aa: CASSDITTGEVYGYTF
j_call: TRBJ1-2
cdr3_length: 16
v_call: TRBV25-1
d_call: .
clone_size: few

cdr3_nt: TGTGCCAGCAGGGCGGGACAGGCCCTTAACACTGAAGCTTTCTTT
cdr3_aa: CASRAGQALNTEAFF
j_call: TRBJ1-1
cdr3_length: 15
v_call: TRBV2
d_call: TRBD1
clone_size: .

cdr3_nt: TGTGCCAGCAGCTTGGACAGGGCCTACAATGAGCAGTTCTTC
cdr3_aa: CASSLDRAYNEQFF
j_call: TRBJ2-1
cdr3_length: 14
v_call: TRBV5-6
d_call: .
clone_size: once

cdr3_nt: TGTGCCAGTCGGGACAGAAATTACGAGCAGTACTTC
cdr3_aa: CASRDRNYEQYF
j_call: TRBJ2-7
cdr3_length: 12
v_call: TRBV19
d_call: TRBD1
clone_size: few

cdr3_nt: TGTGCCAGCAGCCCCTGGACAGGGGGCGGAGATACGCAGTATTTT
cdr3_aa: CASSPWTGGGDTQYF
j_call: TRBJ2-3
cdr3_length: 15
v_call: TRBV3-1/TRBV3-2
d_call: TRBD1
clone_size: few

cdr3_nt: TGTGCCAGCAGTTTCTACAGCCACCTGCTCGACTACGAGCAGTACTTC
cdr3_aa: CASSFYSHLLDYEQYF
j_call: TRBJ2-7
cdr3_length: 16
v_call: TRBV28
d_call: .
clone_size: .

cdr3_nt: TGTGCCAGCAGCATGACTAGCGGGACAGATACGCAGTATTTT
cdr3_aa: CASSMTSGTDTQYF
j_call: TRBJ2-3
cdr3_length: 14
v_call: TRBV5-4
d_call: TRBD2
clone_size: .

cdr3_nt: TGTGCCAGCACCCCGGTGGGCACAGATACGCAGTATTTT
cdr3_aa: CASTPVGTDTQYF
j_call: TRBJ2-3
cdr3_length: 13
v_call: TRBV12-3/TRBV12-4
d_call: .
clone_size: .

cdr3_nt: TGTGCCATCGGGGGACAGTACAATTCACCCCTCCACTTT
cdr3_aa: CAIGGQYNSPLHF
j_call: TRBJ1-6
cdr3_length: 13
v_call: TRBV28
d_call: TRBD1
clone_size: .

cdr3_nt: TGCGCCAGCAGCGGAGACAGCTCTAATGAAAAACTGTTTTTT
cdr3_aa: CASSGDSSNEKLFF
j_call: TRBJ1-4
cdr3_length: 14
v_call: TRBV5-1
d_call: .
clone_size: once

cdr3_nt: TGTGCCAGCAGCCAGAGAACAGGGGATGGCTACACCTTC
cdr3_aa: CASSQRTGDGYTF
j_call: TRBJ1-2
cdr3_length: 13
v_call: TRBV14
d_call: TRBD1
clone_size: .

cdr3_nt: TGTGCCAGTAGTGGACAGGAGGATAATACCGGGGAGCTGTTTTTT
cdr3_aa: CASSGQEDNTGELFF
j_call: TRBJ2-2
cdr3_length: 15
v_call: TRBV19
d_call: TRBD1
clone_size: .

cdr3_nt: TGCGCCAGCAGCTTGGGGGAGGGCATGCGTGAGCAGTTCTTC
cdr3_aa: CASSLGEGMREQFF
j_call: TRBJ2-1
cdr3_length: 14
v_call: TRBV5-1
d_call: TRBD2
clone_size: .

cdr3_nt: TGTGCCAGCAGCCCGGACAGGGGGCGGGATGAGCAGTTCTTC
cdr3_aa: CASSPDRGRDEQFF
j_call: TRBJ2-1
cdr3_length: 14
v_call: TRBV7-3
d_call: TRBD1
clone_size: .

cdr3_nt: TGTGCCAGCAGCTTAGCTCGGCTAGCGGGCTACAATGAGCAGTTCTTC
cdr3_aa: CASSLARLAGYNEQFF
j_call: TRBJ2-1
cdr3_length: 16
v_call: TRBV7-2
d_call: TRBD2
clone_size: .

cdr3_nt: TGTGCCAGCAGTTCCCGCCCGACAGAACCCAGCTCCTATAATTCACCCCTCCACTTT
cdr3_aa: CASSSRPTEPSSYNSPLHF
j_call: TRBJ1-6
cdr3_length: 19
v_call: TRBV28
d_call: .
clone_size: .

cdr3_nt: TGTGCCAGCAGTGACCCAGGGACAGGGGAGAAAGGCGGGGAGCTGTTTTTT
cdr3_aa: CASSDPGTGEKGGELFF
j_call: TRBJ2-2
cdr3_length: 17
v_call: TRBV25-1
d_call: TRBD1
clone_size: .

cdr3_nt: TGTGCCAGCTCACCAAGGGACAGGGGAAAGCGAAGGGACACTGAAGCTTTCTTT
cdr3_aa: CASSPRDRGKRRDTEAFF
j_call: TRBJ1-1
cdr3_length: 18
v_call: TRBV18
d_call: TRBD1
clone_size: .

cdr3_nt: TGTGCCACCAGTCCCGGGACAGGCGACTCCTACGAGCAGTACTTC
cdr3_aa: CATSPGTGDSYEQYF
j_call: TRBJ2-7
cdr3_length: 15
v_call: TRBV15
d_call: TRBD1
clone_size: few

cdr3_nt: TGCGCCAGCAGCTTGGGTCCGGGCACAGATACGCAGTATTTT
cdr3_aa: CASSLGPGTDTQYF
j_call: TRBJ2-3
cdr3_length: 14
v_call: TRBV5-1
d_call: .
clone_size: once

cdr3_nt: TGTGCCAGCAGCTTAGAAAGCCAGGGACTAGCGGGATCTGAGGATACGCAGTATTTT
cdr3_aa: CASSLESQGLAGSEDTQYF
j_call: TRBJ2-3
cdr3_length: 19
v_call: TRBV11-3
d_call: TRBD2
clone_size: .

cdr3_nt: TGTGCCAGCAGCGTTACTCCTGGGGGGGATCAGCCCCAGCATTTT
cdr3_aa: CASSVTPGGDQPQHF
j_call: TRBJ1-5
cdr3_length: 15
v_call: TRBV9
d_call: .
clone_size: .

cdr3_nt: TGTGCCAGTACCCTCCAAAGTGAGAACTATGGCTACACCTTC
cdr3_aa: CASTLQSENYGYTF
j_call: TRBJ1-2
cdr3_length: 14
v_call: TRBV19
d_call: .
clone_size: once

cdr3_nt: TGTGCCAGCACCTCCTTTCCGGGACAGGGGGGGTCTGAAGCTTTCTTT
cdr3_aa: CASTSFPGQGGSEAFF
j_call: TRBJ1-1
cdr3_length: 16
v_call: TRBV3-1/TRBV3-2
d_call: TRBD1
clone_size: few

cdr3_nt: TGTGCCAGCACCACCCAGAATCAGCCCCAGCATTTT
cdr3_aa: CASTTQNQPQHF
j_call: TRBJ1-5
cdr3_length: 12
v_call: TRBV28
d_call: .
clone_size: .

cdr3_nt: TGTGCCAGCAGCCAAGACTCAGCGGGGGACAATGAGCAGTTCTTC
cdr3_aa: CASSQDSAGDNEQFF
j_call: TRBJ2-1
cdr3_length: 15
v_call: TRBV14
d_call: TRBD2
clone_size: .

cdr3_nt: TGTGCCAGCAGCTTGGCAATCGAACCTGAGTTTGATGAGCAGTTCTTC
cdr3_aa: CASSLAIEPEFDEQFF
j_call: TRBJ2-1
cdr3_length: 16
v_call: TRBV5-8
d_call: .
clone_size: .

cdr3_nt: TGCGCCAGCAGCTTGGAGACGGGTTGGGCAGGAGGAAGGAACACCATATATTTT
cdr3_aa: CASSLETGWAGGRNTIYF
j_call: TRBJ1-3
cdr3_length: 18
v_call: TRBV5-1
d_call: .
clone_size: few

cdr3_nt: TGTGCCAGCAGTGAACGCTCTGGGGCCAACGTCCTGACTTTC
cdr3_aa: CASSERSGANVLTF
j_call: TRBJ2-6
cdr3_length: 14
v_call: TRBV2
d_call: .
clone_size: .

cdr3_nt: TGTGCCAGCAGCCCGGGACAGGGTGGGGAGCAGTTCTTC
cdr3_aa: CASSPGQGGEQFF
j_call: TRBJ2-1
cdr3_length: 13
v_call: TRBV27
d_call: TRBD1
clone_size: .

cdr3_nt: TGTGCCAGTAGTTGGGGGCCCATGAACACTGAAGCTTTCTTT
cdr3_aa: CASSWGPMNTEAFF
j_call: TRBJ1-1
cdr3_length: 14
v_call: TRBV19
d_call: .
clone_size: once

cdr3_nt: TGTGCCAGCAGTCCGACACTAGCGGGTCCGCAGTACTTC
cdr3_aa: CASSPTLAGPQYF
j_call: TRBJ2-5
cdr3_length: 13
v_call: TRBV12-3/TRBV12-4
d_call: TRBD2
clone_size: .

cdr3_nt: TGTGCCAGCAGCCAACTAGCGGGAGACAATGAGCAGTTCTTC
cdr3_aa: CASSQLAGDNEQFF
j_call: TRBJ2-1
cdr3_length: 14
v_call: TRBV3-1/TRBV3-2
d_call: TRBD2
clone_size: .

cdr3_nt: TGTGCCAGCAGTTTGGGGGGACTCCGGGATGGCTACACCTTC
cdr3_aa: CASSLGGLRDGYTF
j_call: TRBJ1-2
cdr3_length: 14
v_call: TRBV28
d_call: .
clone_size: once

cdr3_nt: TGTGCCACCAGCAGAGATGCCCGTCGCGGGGTAGGGACTAATTCACCCCTCCACTTT
cdr3_aa: CATSRDARRGVGTNSPLHF
j_call: TRBJ1-6
cdr3_length: 19
v_call: TRBV15
d_call: .
clone_size: .

cdr3_nt: TGTGCCAGCAGCTGGAGCGGGGCCAACTACAATGAGCAGTTCTTC
cdr3_aa: CASSWSGANYNEQFF
j_call: TRBJ2-1
cdr3_length: 15
v_call: TRBV5-4
d_call: TRBD2
clone_size: .

cdr3_nt: TGTGCCAGTATAGGGGGGAGGGGACAACTCTCCTACGAGCAGTACTTC
cdr3_aa: CASIGGRGQLSYEQYF
j_call: TRBJ2-7
cdr3_length: 16
v_call: TRBV19
d_call: .
clone_size: .

cdr3_nt: TGCGCCAGCACCCAAGCGGTGTTCCAAGAGACCCAGTACTTC
cdr3_aa: CASTQAVFQETQYF
j_call: TRBJ2-5
cdr3_length: 14
v_call: TRBV4-1
d_call: .
clone_size: .

cdr3_nt: TGTGCCAGCAGTTACAAGGGGAACGAGCAGTACTTC
cdr3_aa: CASSYKGNEQYF
j_call: TRBJ2-7
cdr3_length: 12
v_call: TRBV6-2/TRBV6-3
d_call: .
clone_size: .

cdr3_nt: TGTGCCAGCAGCGCCACCGCCTATTATAGCGAGAGTGGAGGTGGCGGGGAGCTGTTTTTT
cdr3_aa: CASSATAYYSESGGGGELFF
j_call: TRBJ2-2
cdr3_length: 20
v_call: TRBV11-3
d_call: .
clone_size: .

cdr3_nt: TGTGCCAGCAGCTTTGGACAGGACAATGAGCAGTTCTTC
cdr3_aa: CASSFGQDNEQFF
j_call: TRBJ2-1
cdr3_length: 13
v_call: TRBV7-3
d_call: TRBD1
clone_size: .

cdr3_nt: TGTGCCAGCAGATATGAGGCCCAGCCCCAGCATTTT
cdr3_aa: CASRYEAQPQHF
j_call: TRBJ1-5
cdr3_length: 12
v_call: TRBV28
d_call: .
clone_size: .

cdr3_nt: TGTGCCAGCAGTTTAGGACTAGCCGAGTTCTTC
cdr3_aa: CASSLGLAEFF
j_call: TRBJ2-1
cdr3_length: 11
v_call: TRBV28
d_call: TRBD2
clone_size: .

cdr3_nt: TGCGCCAGCAGCTTGTCACAGGCTGAACTCGGAAACACCATATATTTT
cdr3_aa: CASSLSQAELGNTIYF
j_call: TRBJ1-3
cdr3_length: 16
v_call: TRBV5-1
d_call: .
clone_size: .

cdr3_nt: TGTGCCAGTAGAAGGGGCCGGACTAGCGGGCAAGAGACCCAGTACTTC
cdr3_aa: CASRRGRTSGQETQYF
j_call: TRBJ2-5
cdr3_length: 16
v_call: TRBV19
d_call: TRBD2
clone_size: .

cdr3_nt: TGTGCCAGCAGCTTTGGTAGCGGGAGGATATCTGCAAGCACAGATACGCAGTATTTT
cdr3_aa: CASSFGSGRISASTDTQYF
j_call: TRBJ2-3
cdr3_length: 19
v_call: TRBV11-2
d_call: TRBD2
clone_size: .